This TCR beta chain was recorded in a study of T cell repertoires in cytomegalovirus infection. Study context: Public TCR beta signatures provided an indication of both CMV infection and a matching HLA type.

TCRdb itself ran the reads through MiXCR, one entry per CDR3 protein. The table has around 300,000 distinct CDR3 sequences, under 30% seen once; the top ten hold around 14%. Per the germline V gene, CDR1 is SEHNR and CDR2 is FQNEAQ (reference sequence). V was shortened by 5 bases and J by 3 bases, with 13 bases between the two germline ends. The CDR3 totals 14 residues. The clonotype comes from a human donor in good health (CMV status not recorded). Some clones in this sample may be carry-over from other donors' samples. The rearrangement joins TRBV7-9 to TRBJ1-2, with a weak D call TRBD1 (5 bases). Sequenced input: PBMCs. CDR3: CASSTAREHYGYTF. The CDR3, as DNA: TGTGCCAGCAGCACTGCCAGGGAACACTATGGCTACACCTTC. Full variable domain (rest looked up from reference TRBV7-9 and TRBJ1-2): DTGVSQNPRHKITKRGQNVTFRCDPISEHNRLYWYRQTLGQGPEFLTYFQNEAQLEKSRLLSDRFSAERPKGSFSTLEIQRTEQGDSAMYLCASSTAREHYGYTFGSGTRLTVV.